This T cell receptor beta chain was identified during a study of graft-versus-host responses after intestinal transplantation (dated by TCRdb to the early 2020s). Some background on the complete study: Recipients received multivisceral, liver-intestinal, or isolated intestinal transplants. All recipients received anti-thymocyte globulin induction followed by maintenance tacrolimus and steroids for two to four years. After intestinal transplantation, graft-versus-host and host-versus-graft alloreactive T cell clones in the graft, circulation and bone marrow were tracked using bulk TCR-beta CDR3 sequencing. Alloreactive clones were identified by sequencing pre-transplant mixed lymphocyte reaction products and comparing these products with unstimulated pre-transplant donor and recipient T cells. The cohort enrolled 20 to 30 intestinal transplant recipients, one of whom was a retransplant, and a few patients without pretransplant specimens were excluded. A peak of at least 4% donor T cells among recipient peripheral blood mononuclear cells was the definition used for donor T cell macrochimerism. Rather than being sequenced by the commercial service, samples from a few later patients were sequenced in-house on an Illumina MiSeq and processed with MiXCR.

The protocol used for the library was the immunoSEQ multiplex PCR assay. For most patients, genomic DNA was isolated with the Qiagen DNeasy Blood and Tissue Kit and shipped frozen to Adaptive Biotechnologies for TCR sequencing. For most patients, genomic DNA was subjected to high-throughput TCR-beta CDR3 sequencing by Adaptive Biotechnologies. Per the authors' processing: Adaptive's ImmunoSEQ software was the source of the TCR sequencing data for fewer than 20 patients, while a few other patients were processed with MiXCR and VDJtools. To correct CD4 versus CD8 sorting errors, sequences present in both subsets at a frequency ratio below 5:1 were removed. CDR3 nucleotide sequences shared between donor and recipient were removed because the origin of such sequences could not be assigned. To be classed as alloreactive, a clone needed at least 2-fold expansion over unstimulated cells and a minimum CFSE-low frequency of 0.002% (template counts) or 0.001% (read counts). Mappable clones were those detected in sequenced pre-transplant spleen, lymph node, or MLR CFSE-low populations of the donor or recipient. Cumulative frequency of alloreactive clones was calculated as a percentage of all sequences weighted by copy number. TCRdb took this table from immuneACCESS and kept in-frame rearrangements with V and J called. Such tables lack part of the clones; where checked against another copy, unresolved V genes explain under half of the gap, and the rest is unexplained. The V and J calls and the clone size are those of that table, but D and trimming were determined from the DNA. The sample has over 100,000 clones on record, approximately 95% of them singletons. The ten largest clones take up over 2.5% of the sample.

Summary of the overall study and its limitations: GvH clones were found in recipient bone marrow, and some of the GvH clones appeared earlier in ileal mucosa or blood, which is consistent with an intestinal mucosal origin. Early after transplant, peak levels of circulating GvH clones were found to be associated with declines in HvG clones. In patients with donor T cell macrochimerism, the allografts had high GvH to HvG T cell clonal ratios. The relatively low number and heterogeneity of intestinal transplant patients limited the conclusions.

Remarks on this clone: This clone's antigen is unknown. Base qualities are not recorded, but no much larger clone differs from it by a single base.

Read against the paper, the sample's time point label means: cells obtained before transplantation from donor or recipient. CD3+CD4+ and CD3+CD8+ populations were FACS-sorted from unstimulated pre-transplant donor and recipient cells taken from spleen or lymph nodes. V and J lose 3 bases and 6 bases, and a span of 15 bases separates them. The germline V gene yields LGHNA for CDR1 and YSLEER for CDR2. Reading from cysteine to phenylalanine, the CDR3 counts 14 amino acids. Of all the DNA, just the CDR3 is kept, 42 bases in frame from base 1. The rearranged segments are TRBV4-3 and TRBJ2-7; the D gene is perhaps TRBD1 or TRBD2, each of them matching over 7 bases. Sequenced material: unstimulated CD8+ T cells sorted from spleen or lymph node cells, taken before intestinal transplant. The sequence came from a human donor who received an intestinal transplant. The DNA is TGCGCCAGCAGCCACGATGACAGGGAGGGCGAGCAGTACTTC. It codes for CASSHDDREGEQYF.